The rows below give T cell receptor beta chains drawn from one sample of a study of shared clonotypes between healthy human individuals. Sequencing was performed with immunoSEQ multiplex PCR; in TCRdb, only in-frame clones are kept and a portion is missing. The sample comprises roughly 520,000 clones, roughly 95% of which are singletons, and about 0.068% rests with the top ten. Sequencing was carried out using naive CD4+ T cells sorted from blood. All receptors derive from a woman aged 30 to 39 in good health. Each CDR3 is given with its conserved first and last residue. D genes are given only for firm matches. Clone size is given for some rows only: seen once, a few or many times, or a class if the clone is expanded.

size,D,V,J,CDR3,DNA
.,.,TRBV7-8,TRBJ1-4,CASSLIPGRNEKLFF,TGTGCCAGCAGCTTAATTCCAGGGAGGAATGAAAAACTGTTTTTT
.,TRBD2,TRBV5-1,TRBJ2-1,CASSAGTSGRHNEQFF,TGCGCCAGCAGCGCCGGGACTAGCGGGAGACACAATGAGCAGTTCTTC
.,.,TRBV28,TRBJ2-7,CASSLYPGSLTYEQYF,TGTGCCAGCAGTTTATATCCGGGGTCGCTCACCTACGAGCAGTACTTC
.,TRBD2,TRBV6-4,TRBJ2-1,CASSDSRLAGSNNEQFF,TGTGCCAGCAGTGACTCGAGACTAGCGGGCTCTAACAATGAGCAGTTCTTC
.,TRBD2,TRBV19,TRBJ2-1,CASSIDLGLAGANEQFF,TGTGCCAGTAGTATAGATCTCGGACTAGCGGGGGCCAATGAGCAGTTCTTC
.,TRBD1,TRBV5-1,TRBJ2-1,CASSLQGSNEQFF,TGCGCCAGCAGCTTACAGGGGTCGAATGAGCAGTTCTTC
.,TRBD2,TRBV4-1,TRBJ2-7,CASSRFILAGPYEQYF,TGCGCCAGCAGCCGCTTTATACTAGCGGGGCCGTACGAGCAGTACTTC
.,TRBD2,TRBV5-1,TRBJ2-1,CASSLWAGGGYNEQFF,TGCGCCAGCAGCTTATGGGCGGGAGGAGGCTACAATGAGCAGTTCTTC
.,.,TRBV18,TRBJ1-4,CASSPVKNNEKLFF,TGTGCCAGCTCACCCGTCAAGAATAATGAAAAACTGTTTTTT
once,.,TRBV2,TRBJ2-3,CASSNYKTDTQYF,TGTGCCAGCAGTAACTACAAAACAGATACGCAGTATTTT
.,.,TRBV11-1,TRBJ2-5,CASSFGWTNTKETQYF,TGTGCCAGCAGCTTCGGGTGGACTAACACAAAAGAGACCCAGTACTTC
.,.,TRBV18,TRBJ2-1,CASSITDGSYEQFF,TGTGCCAGCTCAATAACCGACGGGTCCTATGAGCAGTTCTTC
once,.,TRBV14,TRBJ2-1,CASSQGGVNEQFF,TGTGCCAGCAGCCAAGGGGGAGTAAATGAGCAGTTCTTC
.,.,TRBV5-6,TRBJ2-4,CASSLQLAKNIQYF,TGTGCCAGCAGCTTGCAGTTAGCCAAAAACATTCAGTACTTC
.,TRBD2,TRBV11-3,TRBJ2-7,CASSAAGAGGSHEQYF,TGTGCCAGCAGCGCCGCAGGGGCGGGGGGGAGCCACGAGCAGTACTTC
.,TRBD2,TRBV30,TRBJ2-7,CAWSVHLAGDLSYEQYF,TGTGCCTGGAGTGTACACCTAGCGGGAGATCTCTCCTACGAGCAGTACTTC
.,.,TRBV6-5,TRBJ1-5,CASSYSMGVQPQHF,TGTGCCAGCAGTTACTCGATGGGGGTTCAGCCCCAGCATTTT
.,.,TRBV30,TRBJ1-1,CAWSSGGSEAFF,TGTGCCTGGTCCTCCGGGGGGTCTGAAGCTTTCTTT
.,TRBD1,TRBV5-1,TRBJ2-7,CASSFYRAAGGGEQYF,TGCGCCAGCAGCTTCTACCGGGCTGCAGGGGGCGGAGAGCAGTACTTC
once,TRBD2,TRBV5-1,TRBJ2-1,CASSLSGGYNEQFF,TGCGCCAGCAGCTTGTCGGGAGGGTACAATGAGCAGTTCTTC
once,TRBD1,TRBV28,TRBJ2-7,CASSRQGGEQYF,TGTGCCAGCAGTCGACAGGGTGGTGAGCAGTACTTC
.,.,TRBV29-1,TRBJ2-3,CSVEDQDSTDTQYF,TGCAGCGTTGAAGATCAGGACAGCACAGATACGCAGTATTTT
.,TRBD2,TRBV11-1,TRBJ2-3,CASSLVGYGTPRGGDTQYF,TGTGCCAGCAGCTTAGTCGGCTACGGGACGCCCCGGGGGGGAGATACGCAGTATTTT
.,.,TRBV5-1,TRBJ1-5,CASSLDGGPGGNQPQHF,TGCGCCAGCAGCTTGGACGGGGGGCCGGGAGGCAATCAGCCCCAGCATTTT
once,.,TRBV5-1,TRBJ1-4,CASSLQAGRQEKLFF,TGCGCCAGCAGCCTCCAGGCGGGGCGCCAGGAAAAACTGTTTTTT
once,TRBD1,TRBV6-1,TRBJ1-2,CASRRTGTGGRGYTF,TGTGCCAGCAGGAGAACCGGGACAGGGGGCCGGGGCTACACCTTC
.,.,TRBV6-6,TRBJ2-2,CASSYSRAGTGELFF,TGTGCCAGCAGTTACTCGAGAGCAGGCACCGGGGAGCTGTTTTTT
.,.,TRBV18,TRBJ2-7,CASSPPGIIYEQYF,TGTGCCAGCTCACCCCCCGGGATTATCTACGAGCAGTACTTC
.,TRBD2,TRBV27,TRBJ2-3,CASSLDGWASGSTDTQYF,TGTGCCAGCAGTTTAGACGGGTGGGCTAGCGGCAGCACAGATACGCAGTATTTT
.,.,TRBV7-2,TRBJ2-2,CASSLAAGLYTGELFF,TGTGCCAGCAGCTTAGCGGCCGGACTCTACACCGGGGAGCTGTTTTTT
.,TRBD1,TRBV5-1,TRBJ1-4,CASSFGTGGGKLFF,TGCGCCAGCAGTTTCGGGACAGGGGGCGGAAAACTGTTTTTT
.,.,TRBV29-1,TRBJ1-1,CSGDRGITEAFF,TGCAGCGGGGATCGGGGAATCACTGAAGCTTTCTTT
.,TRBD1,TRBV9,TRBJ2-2,CASSPGQGSTGELFF,TGTGCCAGCAGCCCCGGACAGGGTTCGACCGGGGAGCTGTTTTTT
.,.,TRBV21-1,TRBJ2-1,CASSKNPPSEQFSYNEQFF,TGTGCCAGCAGCAAAAACCCTCCGAGCGAGCAATTCTCCTACAATGAGCAGTTCTTC
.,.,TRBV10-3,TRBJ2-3,CAISELGATDTQYF,TGTGCCATCAGTGAGTTGGGGGCTACAGATACGCAGTATTTT
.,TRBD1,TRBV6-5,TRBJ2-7,CASSPAGTGAYEQYF,TGTGCCAGCAGCCCAGCGGGGACAGGGGCCTACGAGCAGTACTTC
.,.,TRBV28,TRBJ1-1,CASSLGFLRMNTEAFF,TGTGCCAGCAGTTTAGGGTTTCTCAGGATGAACACTGAAGCTTTCTTT
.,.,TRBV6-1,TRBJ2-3,CASSEESWGTDTQYF,TGTGCCAGCAGTGAAGAGTCGTGGGGCACAGATACGCAGTATTTT
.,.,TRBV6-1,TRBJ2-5,CATREAGIETQYF,TGTGCCACCCGCGAGGCAGGGATAGAGACCCAGTACTTC
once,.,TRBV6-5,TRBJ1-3,CASSYLISGEGGF,TGTGCCAGCAGTTACCTGATCTCCGGGGAGGGCGGCTTT
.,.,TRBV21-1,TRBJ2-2,CASSKVELFF,TGTGCCAGCAGCAAAGTGGAGCTGTTTTTT
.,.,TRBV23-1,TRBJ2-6,CASNKRGLNGSSGANVLTF,TGCGCCAGCAATAAGAGGGGATTAAACGGGAGCTCTGGGGCCAACGTCCTGACTTTC
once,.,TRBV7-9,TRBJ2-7,CASSPRTGKQYF,TGTGCCAGCAGCCCCCGGACGGGAAAGCAGTACTTC
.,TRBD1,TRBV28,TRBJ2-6,CASRITRQGVLGANVLTF,TGTGCCAGCAGGATTACCAGACAGGGAGTCTTGGGGGCCAACGTCCTGACTTTC
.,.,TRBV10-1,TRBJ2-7,CASSGGLLYEQYF,TGCGCCAGCAGTGGGGGACTTCTCTACGAGCAGTACTTC
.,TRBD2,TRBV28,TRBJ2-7,CASSWSGRALEQYF,TGTGCCAGCAGTTGGAGCGGGAGGGCCCTGGAGCAGTACTTC
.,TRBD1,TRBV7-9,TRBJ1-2,CASSDPGQYYGYTF,TGTGCCAGCAGCGACCCGGGACAGTACTATGGCTACACCTTC
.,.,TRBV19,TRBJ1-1,CASSIKGENTEAFF,TGTGCCAGTAGTATTAAAGGGGAGAACACTGAAGCTTTCTTT
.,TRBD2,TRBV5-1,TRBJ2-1,CASSREGYNEQFF,TGCGCCAGCTCAAGGGAGGGTTACAATGAGCAGTTCTTC
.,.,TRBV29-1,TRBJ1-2,CSVTSGFGYTF,TGCAGCGTCACATCAGGGTTCGGCTACACCTTC